One and the same sample provided the 24 T cell receptor beta chains below, sequenced in a study of cytomegalovirus exposure and HLA in healthy donors. 60 Vbeta and 13 Jbeta primers were used in PCR. Method: immunoSEQ multiplex PCR; TCRdb's copy keeps in-frame clones and lacks some. Seen here are some 150,000 clones, roughly 87% observed once, and the top ten hold around 0.85%. Sequencing used PBMCs. Source of these receptors: a woman aged 30 to 39 in good health and CMV-seronegative.

This chain connects TRBV7-6 to TRBJ1-1; tentatively, D is TRBD1 (5 bases). Deletions cut 2 bases from V and 3 bases from J, with 10 bases between. Looked up from germline, CDR1 is SGHVS and CDR2 is FNYEAQ. The CDR3 extends over 14 amino acids. For the CDR3, the DNA is TGTGCCAGCAGCTTATTTACAGGAGACACTGAAGCTTTCTTT. The encoded protein is CASSLFTGDTEAFF.

This chain connects TRBV7-8 to TRBJ1-2; the match to TRBD1 covers 8 bases. The CDR3 length is 13 residues. Losses at the gene ends were 2 bases for V and 8 bases for J; bases not matched to a gene: 4. The germline V gene has CDR1 SGHVS and CDR2 FQNEAQ. The CDR3 DNA is TGTGCCAGCAGCTTATACAGGGGGGAGGGCTACACCTTC. Protein sequence: CASSLYRGEGYTF.

This clone was seen once. The chain links TRBV28 to TRBJ1-4; D possibly corresponds to TRBD1 (6 bases). The CDR3 is made up of 15 amino acids. From germline, CDR1 is MDHEN and CDR2 SYDVKM. Trimming took 5 bases from V and 3 from J, leaving 13 bases between them. The CDR3 DNA follows: TGTGCCAGCAGTGATACAGGGAGAGCTAATGAAAAACTGTTTTTT. Amino acid sequence: CASSDTGRANEKLFF.

This sequence joins TRBV27 and TRBJ2-3; 9 bases are a match to TRBD1. The CDR3 is 16 residues long. Losses at the gene ends were 6 bases for V and 3 bases for J; bases not matched to a gene: 10. The germline V gene encodes CDR1 MNHEY and CDR2 SMNVEV (reference sequence). The CDR3: CASRGGTGIRTDTQYF. In nucleotides, the CDR3 is TGTGCCAGCAGGGGGGGGACAGGGATCAGGACAGATACGCAGTATTTT.

V gene TRBV27 combines with J gene TRBJ2-1, with TRBD2 matching 14 bases. The CDR3 is 14 amino acids. CDR1 MNHEY and CDR2 SMNVEV come from the germline V gene (reference sequence). With 3 bases clipped from V and 13 bases from J, the junction kept 5 bases outside the gene matches. As DNA, the CDR3 is TGTGCCAGCAGTTTGACTAGCGGGGGGGGTGGACAGTTCTTC. Its protein product is CASSLTSGGGGQFF.

The genes are TRBV9 and TRBJ2-1; D is possibly TRBD1 (6 bases). Germline CDR1 reads SGDLS; CDR2 reads YYNGEE. V lost 2 bases to trimming and J lost 8 bases, with 17 bases between them. The CDR3 sequence is 15 residues long. The CDR3 DNA sequence: TGTGCCAGCAGCGTCAGCAGGGGTGCGCACGATGAGCAGTTCTTC. Residues: CASSVSRGAHDEQFF.

This clone was detected a few times. The J gene is TRBJ2-1, the V gene TRBV7-9, with TRBD2 identical over 7 bases. The CDR3 runs 14 residues. Germline loops: CDR1 SEHNR, CDR2 FQNEAQ (reference sequence). The trim removed 5 bases at V and 0 bases at J, leaving 1 base unmatched. As DNA, the CDR3 is TGTGCCAGCAGCCCGGGGGGCTCCTACAATGAGCAGTTCTTC. Its translation is CASSPGGSYNEQFF.

The chain combines TRBV11-2 with TRBJ2-1; tentative D call: TRBD2 (7 bases). CDR1 is SGHAT and CDR2 is FQNNGV in the germline V gene. The CDR3 has 16 amino acids. V was cut by 0 bases and J by 2 bases, with 11 bases left in between. Written as DNA, the CDR3 is TGTGCCAGCAGCTTAGAGGAGGGGGGGGCCTACAATGAGCAGTTCTTC. This codes for CASSLEEGGAYNEQFF.

The chain has TRBV7-8 and TRBJ1-2, with 9 bases aligning to TRBD1. The ends lost 0 bases at V and 4 bases at J; junction bases unmatched: 6. Germline-derived CDR1 and CDR2 are SGHVS and FQNEAQ. CDR3 length: 16 amino acids. The CDR3 reads CASSLAQGQGGYGYTF. CDR3 in DNA: TGTGCCAGCAGCTTAGCCCAGGGACAGGGAGGCTATGGCTACACCTTC.

This sequence joins TRBV11-2 and TRBJ2-7, with 10 nucleotides matching TRBD2. Germline lookup yields CDR1 SGHAT and CDR2 FQNNGV. V trimming: 4 bases; J trimming: 7 bases; junction bases outside the gene matches: 7. This CDR3 region has 14 residues. In DNA, the CDR3 is TGTGCCAGCAGCTCGCTAGCGGGAGAGTGGGAGCAGTACTTC. This encodes CASSSLAGEWEQYF.

The chain recombines TRBV11-2 with TRBJ2-1; a possible D gene is TRBD1 (5 bases). The V end was cut by 1 base, the J end by 5 bases, with 9 bases between. The germline gives CDR1 SGHAT, CDR2 FQNNGV. This CDR3 is 14 amino acids long. In DNA, the CDR3 is TGTGCCAGCAGCTTAGGGGGCTGGGACAATGAGCAGTTCTTC. This encodes CASSLGGWDNEQFF.

J is TRBJ2-5 and V is TRBV27; 10 positions agree with TRBD2. The J call may be wrong; the DNA end is better matched by TRBJ2-7. Germline CDR1 is MNHEY and CDR2 is SMNVEV (reference sequence). The CDR3 is made up of 15 amino acids. The DNA for the CDR3 is TGTGCCAGCAGTCCAGAGCGGGAGGGCCTCCTCGAGCAGTACTTC. Its protein product is CASSPEREGLLEQYF.

The chain joins TRBV25-1 to TRBJ2-5; the match to TRBD1 covers 8 bases. The V gene end was trimmed by 2 bases and the J gene end by 4 bases; junction bases not matched to a gene: 9. The germline V gene encodes CDR1 MGHDK and CDR2 SYGVNS. The CDR3 runs to 16 residues. The CDR3 nucleotides read TGTGCCAGCAGTGAAAGGGGGACCGGGACAGGAGAGACCCAGTACTTC. Protein sequence: CASSERGTGTGETQYF.

The chain is built from TRBV7-2 and TRBJ2-7; perhaps TRBD2 as D (6 bases). Germline V CDR1 and CDR2: SGHTA, FQGNSA. The V gene lost 8 bases and the J gene lost 4 bases, with 18 bases spanning the gap. The CDR3 spans 14 residues. The CDR3 nucleotides are TGTGCCAGCCGAGTGGCGGGGCGGCCTTACGAGCAGTACTTC. Encoded protein: CASRVAGRPYEQYF.

This clone was found once. This chain connects TRBV15 to TRBJ2-1, with D possibly TRBD1 on 8 matching bases. Germline V gene data show CDR1 as LNHNV and CDR2 as YYDKDF (reference sequence). V was pared by 0 bases and J by 8 bases, with 17 bases between. This CDR3 region has 16 residues. For the CDR3, the DNA is TGTGCCACCAGCAGAGATCGAAACAGGGGGAGGGATGAGCAGTTCTTC. Its protein is CATSRDRNRGRDEQFF.

This chain uses TRBV5-5 with TRBJ2-7, with TRBD1 matching over 9 bases. Germline-derived CDR1 and CDR2 are SGHKS and YYEKEE (reference sequence). The V gene end was trimmed by 5 bases and the J gene end by 5 bases; junction bases not matched to a gene: 11. The CDR3 sequence is 15 residues long. The CDR3 nucleotides are TGTGCCAGCAGTCCCTCCGGGACAGGGTTTAACGAGCAGTACTTC. Amino acid sequence: CASSPSGTGFNEQYF.

This rearrangement joins TRBV7-9 to TRBJ1-6; D possibly corresponds to TRBD1 (5 bases). CDR1 SEHNR and CDR2 FQNEAQ come from the germline V gene (reference sequence). V lost 5 bases to trimming and J lost 7 bases, with 18 bases between them. This CDR3 has 16 amino acids. Here the CDR3 DNA reads TGTGCCAGCAGCCCGGACTCTGGGGGGTTGAATTCACCCCTCCACTTT. Translation gives CASSPDSGGLNSPLHF.

V usage is TRBV19 and J usage is TRBJ2-7; 9 nucleotides align to TRBD1. The germline gives CDR1 LNHDA, CDR2 SQIVND (reference sequence). Germline trimming cut 5 bases from V and 5 bases from J; bases unmatched to any gene: 4. The CDR3 contains 13 residues. CDR3 protein: CASSPRQGDEQYF. In nucleotides, the CDR3 is TGTGCCAGTAGTCCCCGACAGGGGGACGAGCAGTACTTC.

The chain links TRBV2 to TRBJ1-4; the match to TRBD1 covers 9 bases. Unmatched junction bases numbered 11, after V lost 6 bases and J lost 3 bases. Germline values: CDR1 SNHLY, CDR2 FYNNEI. The CDR3 consists of 17 residues. In nucleotides, the CDR3 is TGTGCCAGCAGCGACCCGGGACAGGGTTTGTCTAATGAAAAACTGTTTTTT. The encoded protein is CASSDPGQGLSNEKLFF. Using reference TRBV2 and TRBJ1-4 for the parts outside the CDR3, the full variable domain is EPEVTQTPSHQVTQMGQEVILRCVPISNHLYFYWYRQILGQKVEFLVSFYNNEISEKSEIFDDQFSVERPDGSNFTLKIRSTKLEDSAMYFCASSDPGQGLSNEKLFFGSGTQLSVL.

J is TRBJ1-5 and V is TRBV27; TRBD1 is a possible D gene (6 bases). Trimming pared 6 bases from V and 4 bases from J, leaving 13 bases between. The CDR3 extends over 14 amino acids. Germline loops: CDR1 MNHEY, CDR2 SMNVEV (reference sequence). The CDR3 loop reads CASRSGHPNQPQHF. The DNA for the CDR3 is TGTGCCAGCAGATCGGGACATCCTAATCAGCCCCAGCATTTT.

J is TRBJ2-5 and V is TRBV9; 7 bases fit TRBD2. Germline trimming cut 4 bases from V and 5 bases from J; bases unmatched to any gene: 11. From germline, CDR1 is SGDLS and CDR2 YYNGEE. This CDR3 spans 15 amino acids. The CDR3 bases are TGTGCCAGCAGCCCTACAGCGGGGAGCAGGGAGACCCAGTACTTC. This encodes CASSPTAGSRETQYF.

The chain has TRBV18 and TRBJ1-1; D unclear. Germline V gene sequence: CDR1 KGHSH, CDR2 LQKENI. The CDR3 loop spans 14 amino acids. The V end was cut by 1 base, the J end by 2 bases, with 8 bases between. Here the CDR3 reads CASSPLEDNTEAFF. CDR3 DNA: TGTGCCAGCTCACCACTGGAGGATAACACTGAAGCTTTCTTT.

The genes are TRBV6-5 and TRBJ2-7; 9 nucleotides line up with TRBD2. CDR3 length: 15 amino acids. Germline loops: CDR1 MNHEY, CDR2 SVGAGI. The ends lost 5 bases at V and 6 bases at J; junction bases unmatched: 11. The CDR3 is CASSQGLARSREQYF. The CDR3 DNA reads as TGTGCCAGCAGTCAAGGACTAGCGAGGAGTCGCGAGCAGTACTTC.

The V and J genes are TRBV21-1 and TRBJ2-4; no DNA check was done on the table's D call, TRBD2. TRBV21-1 is tagged as a pseudogene. CDR3 size: 20 residues. CDR3 coding DNA: TGTGCCAGCAGCAAAATGTCAAGCGGGAGGGCCCTGGTAGCCAAAAACATTCAGTACTTC. Translated: CASSKMSSGRALVAKNIQYF.